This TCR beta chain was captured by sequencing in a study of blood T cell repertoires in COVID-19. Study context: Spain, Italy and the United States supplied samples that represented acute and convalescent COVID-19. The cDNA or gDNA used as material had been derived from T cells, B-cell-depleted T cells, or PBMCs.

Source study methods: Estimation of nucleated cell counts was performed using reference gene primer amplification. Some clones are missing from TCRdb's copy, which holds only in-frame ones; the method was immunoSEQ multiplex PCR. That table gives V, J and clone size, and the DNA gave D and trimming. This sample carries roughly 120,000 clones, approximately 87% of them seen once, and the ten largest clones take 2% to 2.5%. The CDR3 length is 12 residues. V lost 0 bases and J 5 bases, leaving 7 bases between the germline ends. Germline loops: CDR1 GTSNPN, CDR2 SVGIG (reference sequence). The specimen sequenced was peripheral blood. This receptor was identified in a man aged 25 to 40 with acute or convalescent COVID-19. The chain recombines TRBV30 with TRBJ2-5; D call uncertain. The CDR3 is CAWSVVLETQYF. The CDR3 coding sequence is TGTGCCTGGAGTGTCGTCTTGGAGACCCAGTACTTC.